Listed here are 30 T cell receptor beta chains from one sample, sequenced in a study of CD8+ T cells in alopecia areata. The treatment here: oral pan-JAK inhibitor, 5-10 mg twice daily. Extracted from the samples, RNA was reverse transcribed into cDNA to serve as the sequencing template. Method: immunoSEQ multiplex PCR; TCRdb's copy keeps in-frame clones and lacks some. The table shows roughly 220,000 clones, with around 65% occurring only once. The input for sequencing was CD4+ T cells sorted from blood, taken between weeks 44 and 45, from a patient treated with tofacitinib. Receptors were obtained from a human donor with alopecia areata.

This rearrangement joins TRBV10-2 to TRBJ1-5; the D gene is possibly TRBD1 (5 bases). The CDR3 extends over 14 amino acids. The ends were cut back, 8 bases at V and 0 bases at J, with 11 bases in the middle. Germline V gene lookup returns CDR1 WSHSY and CDR2 SAAADI. CDR3 loop: CASSQVYSNQPQHF. The CDR3 region has the DNA TGCGCCAGCTCACAGGTTTATAGCAATCAGCCCCAGCATTTT.

The chain is built from TRBV15 and TRBJ1-1; D not resolved. The CDR3 covers 15 residues. Germline V gene data show CDR1 as LNHNV and CDR2 as YYDKDF (reference sequence). The V gene lost 5 bases and the J gene lost 10 bases, with 23 bases spanning the gap. Here the CDR3 reads CATSPPHAGEVAAFF. CDR3 DNA: TGTGCCACCAGCCCTCCTCACGCCGGAGAAGTCGCAGCTTTCTTT.

The rearrangement links TRBV15 to TRBJ1-5, with 8 bases lining up with TRBD1. This CDR3 spans 16 amino acids. Germline loops: CDR1 LNHNV, CDR2 YYDKDF (reference sequence). Unmatched junction bases numbered 7, after V lost 0 bases and J lost 6 bases. The CDR3 here is CATSREWTGMGQPQHF. CDR3 nucleotides: TGTGCCACCAGCAGAGAATGGACAGGGATGGGTCAGCCCCAGCATTTT.

The rearrangement joins TRBV7-2 to TRBJ2-2; D not certain. Looked up from germline, CDR1 is SGHTA and CDR2 is FQGNSA. The CDR3 contains 16 residues. V was trimmed by 0 bases and J by 4 bases, leaving 12 bases between them. CDR3 residues: CASSLASIAVTGELFF. The CDR3 bases are TGTGCCAGCAGCTTAGCGTCTATTGCCGTCACCGGGGAGCTGTTTTTT.

This rearrangement joins TRBV27 to TRBJ2-5, with TRBD2 identical over 10 bases. The V segment lost 5 bases and the J segment 4 bases; nucleotides outside the gene matches: 10. The CDR3 is 16 residues long. Germline V gene sequence: CDR1 MNHEY, CDR2 SMNVEV (reference sequence). The DNA for the CDR3 is TGTGCCAGCAGTCCCCGCCCCCAGCGGGGGGGAGAGACCCAGTACTTC. Its protein is CASSPRPQRGGETQYF.

This clone was seen once. The chain joins TRBV12-5 to TRBJ1-2; D is undetermined. Germline loops: CDR1 LGHNT, CDR2 FRNRAP. The CDR3 has 12 amino acids. Trimming stripped 7 bases from V and 4 bases from J, with 10 bases between. The CDR3 protein is CASADGPYGYTF. As DNA, the CDR3 is TGTGCTAGTGCCGACGGGCCCTATGGCTACACCTTC.

This clone was seen a handful of times. The DNA for the CDR3 is TGTGCCAGCAGCGTAGTTCCCAGCGGGGAGCTGTTTTTT. This sequence encodes CASSVVPSGELFF. The chain couples TRBV9 to TRBJ2-2; no definite D call. V lost 0 bases and J 7 bases, leaving 7 bases between the germline ends. CDR1 SGDLS and CDR2 YYNGEE come from the germline V gene. The CDR3 sequence is 13 residues long. Filled out from reference TRBV9 and TRBJ2-2, the complete variable domain reads DSGVTQTPKHLITATGQRVTLRCSPRSGDLSVYWYQQSLDQGLQFLIQYYNGEERAKGNILERFSAQQFPDLHSELNLSSLELGDSALYFCASSVVPSGELFFGEGSRLTVL.

This chain connects TRBV20-1 to TRBJ1-1, with unresolved D. Trimming cost V 4 bases and J 8 bases, with 8 bases left between them. Germline CDR1 DFQATT, CDR2 SNEGSKA (reference sequence). This CDR3 contains 10 residues. CDR3 sequence reads: CSAMAEEAFF. In DNA form, the CDR3 reads TGCAGTGCTATGGCCGAAGAAGCTTTCTTT.

A few counts support this clone. This sequence joins TRBV4-1 and TRBJ2-1; 8 nucleotides match TRBD2. This CDR3 spans 15 amino acids. V was clipped by 4 bases and J by 2 bases; unmatched bases: 4. CDR1 and CDR2 (germline): MGHRA, YSYEKL. In nucleotides, the CDR3 is TGCGCCAGCAGCCCGATAGCGGGAACCTACAATGAGCAGTTCTTC. This gives the protein CASSPIAGTYNEQFF.

A remark on this clone: Other DNA sequences in the sample encode the same CDR3. The rearrangement uses TRBV2 and TRBJ1-6; TRBD1 might be the D (5 bases). The V end lost 7 bases, the J end lost 2 bases, and 12 bases lay between the germline ends. Germline CDR1 and CDR2: SNHLY and FYNNEI. The CDR3 sequence is 15 residues long. The CDR3 is CASKVQDTYNSPLHF. The CDR3 DNA follows: TGTGCCAGCAAAGTGCAGGACACCTATAATTCACCCCTCCACTTT.

The table lists this clone with a few counts. The chain employs TRBV5-1 and TRBJ2-3; 12 bases match TRBD2. In germline, CDR1 is SGHRS, CDR2 YFSETQ. The junction had 14 bases not matched to a gene; V was cut back by 4 bases and J by 2 bases. The CDR3 runs 19 residues. The CDR3 DNA follows: TGCGCCAGCAGCCTTCAATCTCGACTAGCGGGGGCCTTCACAGATACGCAGTATTTT. Its translation is CASSLQSRLAGAFTDTQYF.

This clone has only a few counts. The chain uses TRBV19 and TRBJ2-1, with TRBD2 matching over 11 bases. The germline V gene has CDR1 LNHDA and CDR2 SQIVND (reference sequence). The CDR3 consists of 16 residues. The V gene end was trimmed by 5 bases and the J gene end by 11 bases; junction bases not matched to a gene: 14. The CDR3 region has the DNA TGTGCCAGTAGTGCCTCGCGGGGACTAGCGGAAGCCAAGCAGTTCTTC. Translated: CASSASRGLAEAKQFF.

The V gene is TRBV11-2, the J gene TRBJ2-1; 10 bases match TRBD2. V dropped 3 bases and J dropped 10; count of bases not matched to a gene: 15. The CDR3 is 17 amino acids. Looked up from germline, CDR1 is SGHAT and CDR2 is FQNNGV. This CDR3 is CASSFAPLSGGAWEQFF. In DNA, the CDR3 is TGTGCCAGCAGCTTTGCCCCTCTCAGCGGGGGGGCATGGGAGCAGTTCTTC.

The chain employs TRBV5-1 and TRBJ2-7; 9 bases map to TRBD2. V lost 4 bases and J lost 5; bases outside the gene matches: 10. The CDR3 has 15 residues. CDR1 and CDR2 (germline): SGHRS, YFSETQ. The CDR3 coding sequence is TGCGCCAGCAGCGACCCTAGCGGGGAGGACCACGAGCAGTACTTC. Residues: CASSDPSGEDHEQYF. Full variable domain (outside the CDR3, taken from reference TRBV5-1 and TRBJ2-7): KAGVTQTPRYLIKTRGQQVTLSCSPISGHRSVSWYQQTPGQGLQFLFEYFSETQRNKGNFPGRFSGRQFSNSRSEMNVSTLELGDSALYLCASSDPSGEDHEQYFGPGTRLTVT.

This clone occurred once. The chain carries TRBV27 and TRBJ1-1, with no clear D. The CDR3 runs 12 residues. Germline V gene data show CDR1 as MNHEY and CDR2 as SMNVEV (reference sequence). Trimming removed 6 bases from V and 4 bases from J, with 9 bases in between. The CDR3 DNA reads TGTGCCAGCAGCTCGATAGGCACTGAAGCTTTCTTT. Translating it yields CASSSIGTEAFF.

The rearrangement links TRBV5-6 to TRBJ2-7; D is ambiguous. Trimming pared 4 bases from V and 2 bases from J, leaving 13 bases between. This CDR3 comprises 14 residues. Germline V gives CDR1 SGHDT, CDR2 YYEEEE. The CDR3 is CASSAQQPPYEQYF. As DNA, the CDR3 is TGTGCCAGCAGCGCCCAACAGCCTCCCTACGAGCAGTACTTC.

The chain links TRBV20-1 to TRBJ2-7; no firm D call. Trimming stripped 3 bases from V and 7 bases from J, with 10 bases between. The CDR3 contains 11 residues. CDR1 and CDR2 (germline): DFQATT, SNEGSKA (reference sequence). The CDR3 bases are TGCAGTGCTAGGTGGGGTCCTGAGCAGTACTTC. It yields the protein CSARWGPEQYF.

This clone was seen more than once but under ten times. The chain uses TRBV4-3 and TRBJ2-4; possibly TRBD2 for D (6 bases). V gave up 4 bases and J gave up 7 bases, with 20 bases separating them. In germline, CDR1 is LGHNA, CDR2 YSLEER. This CDR3 has 16 residues. CDR3 sequence (DNA): TGCGCCAGCAGCCTAGCGGTAACCTCCCCGCAGAACATTCAGTACTTC. Amino acids: CASSLAVTSPQNIQYF.

The chain recombines TRBV25-1 with TRBJ1-1; 9 bases align to TRBD1. CDR3 length equals 15 residues. V shed 4 bases and J 4 bases; nucleotides not matched to a gene: 7. Germline V lookup: CDR1 MGHDK, CDR2 SYGVNS. The CDR3 here is CASSADRGRGTEAFF. CDR3 bases: TGTGCCAGCAGTGCGGACAGGGGCCGAGGCACTGAAGCTTTCTTT.

The rearrangement uses TRBV2 and TRBJ1-2; TRBD1 agrees at 7 bases. Germline loops: CDR1 SNHLY, CDR2 FYNNEI. The CDR3 covers 13 residues. The J segment lost 8 bases and the V segment lost 6 bases, leaving 9 bases of the junction unmatched. CDR3 loop: CASRIEGAGGYTF. The CDR3 DNA follows: TGTGCCAGCAGAATTGAGGGGGCCGGGGGCTACACCTTC.

This clone was picked up a small number of times. This chain links TRBV29-1 with TRBJ1-5, with D unclear. CDR3 length: 13 residues. V was pared by 3 bases and J by 1 base, with 7 bases between. Germline V CDR1 and CDR2: SQVTM, ANQGSEA. The CDR3 loop is CSVEVNSNQPQHF. CDR3 sequence (DNA): TGCAGCGTTGAGGTTAACAGCAATCAGCCCCAGCATTTT.

This clone has a single count. The chain links TRBV28 to TRBJ1-1, with 8 bases fitting TRBD1. CDR1 is MDHEN, CDR2 SYDVKM, per germline. The J segment lost 1 base and the V segment lost 6 bases, leaving 7 bases of the junction unmatched. The CDR3 consists of 15 residues. CDR3 in DNA: TGTGCCAGCAGCCCCCCGGGGACAGGGAACACTGAAGCTTTCTTT. Amino acids: CASSPPGTGNTEAFF.

The chain has TRBV4-3 and TRBJ1-2; a weak D match, TRBD1 (5 bases). V dropped 0 bases and J dropped 5 bases, with 10 bases sitting between them. Germline V CDR1 and CDR2: LGHNA, YSLEER. CDR3 size: 14 residues. The CDR3 loop is CASSQDRRDYGYTF. The CDR3 DNA sequence: TGCGCCAGCAGCCAAGATCGCAGGGATTATGGCTACACCTTC.

The chain links TRBV7-6 to TRBJ1-2, with 8 bases identical to TRBD1. This CDR3 region has 18 residues. Germline V CDR1 and CDR2: SGHVS, FNYEAQ. The ends lost 4 bases at V and 3 bases at J; junction bases unmatched: 16. The CDR3 spells CASSSLLGPGGQDYGYTF. The CDR3 coding sequence is TGTGCCAGCAGCTCACTCCTCGGACCAGGGGGCCAGGACTATGGCTACACCTTC.

V is TRBV6-5 and J is TRBJ2-7; TRBD2 aligns across 7 bases. This CDR3 has 11 residues. Germline V gene sequence: CDR1 MNHEY, CDR2 SVGAGI. J gave up 2 bases and V 8 bases, and 0 bases lay outside the gene matches. CDR3 in DNA: TGTGCCAGCGGACTAGCCTACGAGCAGTACTTC. It is translated as CASGLAYEQYF.

V usage is TRBV11-2 and J usage is TRBJ2-4; perhaps TRBD2 as D (6 bases). This CDR3 is 15 amino acids long. V lost 2 bases to trimming and J lost 6 bases, with 14 bases between them. Germline V gene lookup returns CDR1 SGHAT and CDR2 FQNNGV. CDR3 bases: TGTGCCAGCAGCTTAAAGCTCGGGGGTATAAACATTCAGTACTTC. The encoded protein is CASSLKLGGINIQYF.

This clone is a singleton in its sample. The V gene is TRBV15, the J gene TRBJ2-5; 8 bases fit TRBD2. Losses at the gene ends were 5 bases for V and 4 bases for J; bases not matched to a gene: 9. The CDR3 is 15 residues long. Germline lookup yields CDR1 LNHNV and CDR2 YYDKDF (reference sequence). The CDR3 coding sequence is TGTGCCACCAGCCGGGGGGGTTTCGGGGTAGAGACCCAGTACTTC. Its protein is CATSRGGFGVETQYF.

The chain couples TRBV29-1 to TRBJ2-5; 7 bases map to TRBD2. The CDR3 is made up of 15 amino acids. The germline V gene has CDR1 SQVTM and CDR2 ANQGSEA. J gave up 4 bases and V 1 base, and 9 bases lay outside the gene matches. The CDR3 nucleotides are TGCAGCGTTGAAGCGGAGCGGGGCCTTCGAGAGACCCAGTACTTC. This gives the protein CSVEAERGLRETQYF.

This sequence joins TRBV30 and TRBJ2-5; 7 bases are a match to TRBD1. The end of the DNA aligns better with TRBJ2-7, so the J call may be wrong. The V gene's germline CDR1 is GTSNPN and CDR2 SVGIG (reference sequence). This CDR3 comprises 14 residues. The CDR3 DNA follows: TGTGCCTGGAGCGCCTCAGGGACAGCCTACGAGCAGTACTTC. As protein: CAWSASGTAYEQYF.

This sequence joins TRBV12-5 and TRBJ2-3; 8 bases fit TRBD1. This CDR3 has 14 amino acids. Germline CDR1 LGHNT, CDR2 FRNRAP. The V and J ends lost 6 bases and 4 bases, in that order; junction bases with no gene match: 6. CDR3 DNA: TGTGCTAGTGGAAAGGGACAGGTGGCAGATACGCAGTATTTT. Its translation: CASGKGQVADTQYF.